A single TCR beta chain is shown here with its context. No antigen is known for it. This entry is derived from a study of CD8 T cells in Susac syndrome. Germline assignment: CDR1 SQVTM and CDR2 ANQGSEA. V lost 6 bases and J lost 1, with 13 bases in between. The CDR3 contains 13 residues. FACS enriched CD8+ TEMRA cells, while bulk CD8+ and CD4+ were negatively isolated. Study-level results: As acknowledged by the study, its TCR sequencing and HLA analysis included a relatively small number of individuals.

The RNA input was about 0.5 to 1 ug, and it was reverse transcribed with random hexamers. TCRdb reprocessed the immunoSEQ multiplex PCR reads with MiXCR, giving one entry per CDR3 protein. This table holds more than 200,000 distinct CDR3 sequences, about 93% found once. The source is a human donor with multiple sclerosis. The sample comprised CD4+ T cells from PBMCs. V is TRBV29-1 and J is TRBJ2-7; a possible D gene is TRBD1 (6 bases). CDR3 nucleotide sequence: TGCAGCGTAAGGACCACAGGGTCCTACGAGCAGTACGTC. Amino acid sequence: CSVRTTGSYEQYV.